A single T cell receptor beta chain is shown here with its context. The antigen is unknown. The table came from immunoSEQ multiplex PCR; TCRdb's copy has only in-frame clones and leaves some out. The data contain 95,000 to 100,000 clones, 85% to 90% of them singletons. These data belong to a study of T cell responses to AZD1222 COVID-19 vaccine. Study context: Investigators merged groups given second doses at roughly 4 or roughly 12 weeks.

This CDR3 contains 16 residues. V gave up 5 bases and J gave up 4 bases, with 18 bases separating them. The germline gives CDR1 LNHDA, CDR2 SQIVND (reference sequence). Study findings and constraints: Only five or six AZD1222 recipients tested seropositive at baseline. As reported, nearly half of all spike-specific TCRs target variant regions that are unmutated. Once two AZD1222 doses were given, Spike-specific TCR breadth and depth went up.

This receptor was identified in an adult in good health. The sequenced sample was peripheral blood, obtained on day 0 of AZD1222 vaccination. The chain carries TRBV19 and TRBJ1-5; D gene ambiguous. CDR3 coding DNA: TGTGCCAGTAGTTCCAGGAGCGGGGTTGGGAATCAGCCCCAGCATTTT. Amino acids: CASSSRSGVGNQPQHF.